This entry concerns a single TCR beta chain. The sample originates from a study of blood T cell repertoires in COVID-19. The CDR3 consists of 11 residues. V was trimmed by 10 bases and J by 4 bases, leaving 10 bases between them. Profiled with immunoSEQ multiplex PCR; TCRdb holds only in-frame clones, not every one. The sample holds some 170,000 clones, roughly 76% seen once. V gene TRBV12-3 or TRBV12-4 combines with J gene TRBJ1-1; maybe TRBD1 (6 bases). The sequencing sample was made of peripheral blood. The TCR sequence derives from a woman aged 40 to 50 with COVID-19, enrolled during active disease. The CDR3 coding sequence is TGTGCCACAGGGGAGTTCACTGAAGCTTTCTTT. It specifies CATGEFTEAFF.